One and the same sample provided the 14 T cell receptor beta chains below, sequenced in a study of PD-1 blockade in classical Hodgkin lymphoma. All trial patients relapsed after autologous stem cell transplantation. Repertoires were generated with immunoSEQ multiplex PCR, while TCRdb's copy carries only in-frame clones and drops some. The repertoire holds tens of thousands of clones, with just over 75% as singletons. The sample consisted of peripheral blood mononuclear cells (PBMCs), taken before the second cycle of nivolumab. The source of these receptors is a human donor with classical Hodgkin lymphoma.

V is TRBV4-3 and J is TRBJ1-4, with D perhaps matching TRBD1 (5 bases). The CDR3 has 16 residues. Germline CDR1 and CDR2: LGHNA and YSLEER. Trimming pared 0 bases from V and 8 bases from J, leaving 16 bases between. The CDR3 DNA reads as TGCGCCAGCAGCCAAGATTATCAGGGAGGAAACGAAAAACTGTTTTTT. Translated, it gives CASSQDYQGGNEKLFF.

As DNA, the CDR3 is TGCGCCACCCGCCGGGACACGCAGTATTTT. Residues: CATRRDTQYF. The chain joins TRBV23-1 to TRBJ2-3; the D call may be TRBD1 or TRBD2 (5 bases each). TRBV23-1 is filed as an ORF, its function uncertain. With 10 bases removed from V and 9 bases from J, the gap between germline ends came to 11 bases. This CDR3 has 10 amino acids.

Comments on this clone: Other DNA sequences in the same sample also yield this CDR3. V and J are TRBV9 and TRBJ2-3, with D possibly being TRBD1 (5 bases). The CDR3 covers 15 residues. V dropped 3 bases and J dropped 0 bases, with 11 bases sitting between them. Germline V gene sequence: CDR1 SGDLS, CDR2 YYNGEE. Written as DNA, the CDR3 is TGTGCCAGCAGCGCGACAGTATCAAGCACAGATACGCAGTATTTT. Protein product: CASSATVSSTDTQYF.

The rearrangement links TRBV7-7 to TRBJ1-3; D gene uncertain. The CDR3 is made up of 13 amino acids. Germline CDR1 is SSHAT and CDR2 is FNYEAQ (reference sequence). Trimming cost V 5 bases and J 6 bases, with 11 bases left between them. The CDR3 here is CASSQGLLNTIYF. In DNA form, the CDR3 reads TGTGCCAGCAGCCAAGGACTGTTAAACACCATATATTTT.

CDR3 sequence: CSVTFDGGLYEQYF. The CDR3 DNA is TGCAGCGTGACCTTTGACGGGGGACTCTACGAGCAGTACTTC. The rearrangement links TRBV29-1 to TRBJ2-5, with D possibly being TRBD2 (6 bases). The DNA end is a closer match to TRBJ2-7, so the J assignment may be wrong. The CDR3 is 14 residues long. Germline V gene sequence: CDR1 SQVTM, CDR2 ANQGSEA.

The chain uses TRBV7-3 and TRBJ2-2; perhaps TRBD2 as D (5 bases). This CDR3 comprises 17 residues. The V gene lost 0 bases and the J gene lost 4 bases, with 15 bases spanning the gap. The germline gives CDR1 SGHTA, CDR2 FQGTGA. As DNA, the CDR3 is TGTGCCAGCAGCTTAACGTCTCTAGCTCGGAGCACCGGGGAGCTGTTTTTT. This sequence encodes CASSLTSLARSTGELFF.

V gene TRBV5-4 combines with J gene TRBJ2-2; D perhaps matches TRBD2 (6 bases). V was trimmed by 5 bases and J by 5 bases, leaving 10 bases between them. The germline gives CDR1 SGHNT, CDR2 YYREEE (reference sequence). The CDR3 consists of 13 residues. The CDR3 here is CASRVGGTGELFF. CDR3 DNA sequence: TGTGCCAGCAGGGTTGGAGGGACCGGGGAGCTGTTTTTT.

The rearrangement links TRBV5-1 to TRBJ2-7, with 8 bases lining up with TRBD1. The junction had 5 bases not matched to a gene; V was cut back by 5 bases and J by 4 bases. This CDR3 contains 13 residues. In germline, CDR1 is SGHRS, CDR2 YFSETQ. Here the CDR3 DNA reads TGCGCCAGCAGTTGGGACAGGCTATACGAGCAGTACTTC. Amino acids: CASSWDRLYEQYF.

The chain recombines TRBV27 with TRBJ1-1; 11 bases are shared with TRBD1. The V segment lost 5 bases and the J segment 0 bases; nucleotides outside the gene matches: 5. Germline values: CDR1 MNHEY, CDR2 SMNVEV (reference sequence). The CDR3 runs to 16 residues. In DNA, the CDR3 is TGTGCCAGCAGTGAGGGGACAGGGGGAATGAACACTGAAGCTTTCTTT. Its protein is CASSEGTGGMNTEAFF.

The chain joins TRBV5-4 to TRBJ2-1; no clear D. The germline gives CDR1 SGHNT, CDR2 YYREEE (reference sequence). V shed 0 bases and J shed 3 bases, with 10 bases lying between them. This CDR3 is 15 amino acids long. Written as DNA, the CDR3 is TGTGCCAGCAGCTTGGGGCCCCAGTTCTACAATGAGCAGTTCTTC. Translating it yields CASSLGPQFYNEQFF.

The gene calls are TRBV7-2 and TRBJ1-2, with D unresolved. V was clipped by 0 bases and J by 0 bases, with 11 bases between them. CDR1 SGHTA and CDR2 FQGNSA come from the germline V gene. This CDR3 region has 16 residues. Here the CDR3 reads CASSLAGSRANYGYTF. The CDR3 nucleotides read TGTGCCAGCAGCTTAGCAGGGTCCCGAGCTAACTATGGCTACACCTTC.

The chain carries TRBV7-2 and TRBJ2-7; the match to TRBD1 covers 11 bases. The germline V gene has CDR1 SGHTA and CDR2 FQGNSA. The V segment lost 3 bases and the J segment 3 bases; nucleotides outside the gene matches: 4. The CDR3 has 15 residues. The CDR3 DNA sequence: TGTGCCAGCAGCTTCGGACAGGGGGCTCACTACGAGCAGTACTTC. Translation gives CASSFGQGAHYEQYF.

As DNA, the CDR3 is TGTGCTAGTGGCCCGCGGGGATTGAACACTGAAGCTTTCTTT. Protein sequence: CASGPRGLNTEAFF. The V and J genes are TRBV12-5 and TRBJ1-1, with D unclear. This CDR3 contains 14 residues. V was cut by 6 bases and J by 0 bases, with 11 bases left in between. Looked up from germline, CDR1 is LGHNT and CDR2 is FRNRAP.

The chain combines TRBV2 with TRBJ1-2; 11 bases line up with TRBD1. V lost 4 bases to trimming and J lost 5 bases; unmatched junction nucleotides: 6. There are 15 residues in the CDR3. Germline V gene data show CDR1 as SNHLY and CDR2 as FYNNEI. Here the CDR3 DNA reads TGTGCCAGCAGTGTCTCTGGACAGGGGGCTTATGGCTACACCTTC. Translation gives CASSVSGQGAYGYTF.